This T cell receptor (beta chain) was sequenced in a study of identical twins (dated by TCRdb to the mid-2010s). For the study in its entirety: The study deep-sequenced TCR alpha and beta repertoires from monozygotic twins, unrelated adults of various ages and cord blood to test whether fetal clonotypes persist. Replicate twin experiments were performed at different times using different library preparation protocols to rule out contamination.

Receptor libraries were prepared by 5' RACE. This sample was sequenced with an Illumina HiSeq 2000. A universal primer binding site was introduced by template switching, and a unique molecular identifier was present in the final cDNA, enabling accurate counting of TCR cDNA molecules. First-strand cDNA for TCR alpha and beta chains was synthesized from specific primers in the conserved constant-segment region. To control for contamination, every cDNA library carried two barcodes: a SMART-Mk sample barcode plus Illumina barcodes. TruSeq adapter sequences, together with Illumina sample barcodes, were added in two successive PCR steps. TCR alpha and beta cDNA libraries were sequenced on the Illumina HiSeq platform with custom primers. The paper's data handling went like this. MiGEC was used to process raw reads and extract unique molecular identifiers, and MiXCR was used to find CDR3 positions. For each individual, recombination models were inferred using an EM algorithm with the repgenHMM and IGoR tools. Shared clonotype analysis was performed with the tcR package in R, normalizing sharing by the product of cloneset sizes. Out-of-frame nonproductive sequences were analyzed to study raw recombination free of thymic and clonal selection effects. TCRdb reprocessing: public reads trimmed at Q25 with fastp, clones called with MiXCR, in-frame beta chains kept. Entries that share a CDR3 protein sequence are merged under the most common genes and DNA. The V and J calls and clone size are TCRdb's, not the authors'. This sample gives 450,000 or so distinct CDR3 sequences in total; over 12% of them show up just once. Clones ranked in the top ten supply about 0.53% of the sample.

The paper's findings and limits, for the study overall: Because the same donors could not be followed over many years, the conclusions relied on cross-sectional statistical analysis. Out-of-frame TCR alpha sharing in monozygotic twins was systematically underestimated by recombination models, whereas sharing between unrelated individuals was in agreement with the recombination models. Invariant T cells such as MAIT and iNKT could partly confound zero-insertion analyses, although diverse VJ usage argued against such confounding for most clonotypes. Abundant cord blood beta clonotypes had fewer insertions, young adult naive repertoires showed a similar but weaker trend, and memory repertoires showed no such trend. Compared with coincidental sharing between unrelated individuals, out-of-frame TCR alpha sequences shared between twins had an excess of sequences with low generation probability. In beta out-of-frame sequences, excess twin sharing was weaker, because having fewer shared sequences lowered the signal-to-noise ratio.

Notes on this clonotype: Its antigen has not been determined. No clone much larger than this one lies a single base away; base qualities are absent.

The junction shows trimming of 7 bases on V and 2 bases on J, and the gene matches do not reach 9 bases of it. Including the terminal cysteine and phenylalanine, the CDR3 comprises 15 residues. Just CDR3 DNA is preserved here, 45 bases in frame from base 1. CDR1 MNHNS and CDR2 SASEGT were looked up in the germline V gene. All donors were healthy Caucasians. Three pairs of female monozygotic twins, all aged about 18 to 29 years, made up the twin cohort. CD4+ and CD8+ T cell populations were isolated with positive isolation kits from Invitrogen. This sample also appeared in a second study, on yellow fever vaccine responses in identical twins. As that second study puts it: The T cell response to vaccination in identical twins was reported by the authors to appear partly convergent and partly personalized. In identical twins, the study followed T cell clones that responded to the vaccine with precision.

The origin of this receptor is a woman between 18 and 29 years old in good health. Sequencing used CD4+ T cells sorted from blood. Recombination linked TRBV6-1 to TRBJ2-7, with 9 bases in between that match TRBD1. The DNA sequence is as follows: TGTGCCAGCACCCTGACCGGGACAGGGACCTACGAGCAGTACTTC. It codes for CASTLTGTGTYEQYF.